The clone carrying this T cell receptor (beta chain) was counted ten times or more. Authors of the study amplified TCR beta CDR3 regions from RNA transcripts. An initial round of RT-PCR targeting the TCR CDR3 relied on the HTBI primer set. TCRdb re-derived calls from the multiplex PCR reads in MiXCR, one entry per CDR3 protein. The sample lists hundreds of thousands of distinct CDR3 sequences; 17% were seen once. This specimen belongs to a study of T cells in Graves' hyperthyroidism and ophthalmopathy. The CDR3 spans 13 residues. Germline CDR1 SNHLY, CDR2 FYNNEI. Trimming removed 5 bases at V and 2 bases at J, with 8 bases between.

V usage is TRBV2 and J usage is TRBJ2-3, with unresolved D. The sequence came from a woman younger than 35 with Graves' ophthalmopathy. Sample: blood. The CDR3 sequence is CASSFDNTDTQYF. The CDR3 DNA reads as TGTGCCAGCAGTTTCGACAACACAGATACGCAGTATTTT.